The T cell receptor beta chain described here comes from a study of blood T cell repertoires in COVID-19. Study context: Samples came from the United States, Italy and Spain, spanning acute and convalescent COVID-19. From T cells, B-cell-depleted T cells, or PBMCs came the material, which was cDNA or gDNA.

The germline gives CDR1 MGHRA, CDR2 YSYEKL. The germline V and J ends were trimmed by 3 bases and 0 bases, with 13 bases remaining between them. This CDR3 region has 16 residues. Sequencing was performed with immunoSEQ multiplex PCR; in TCRdb, only in-frame clones are kept and a portion is missing. Of 490,000 or so clones detected, 70% to 90% appear once; the ten largest clones hold approximately 2%. The sample comprised PBMCs or T cells enriched from blood (not recorded which). The chain combines TRBV4-1 with TRBJ2-3; a weak D match, TRBD2 (5 bases). This receptor was obtained from a woman in her forties who had recovered from COVID-19. CDR3 coding DNA: TGCGCCAGCAGCCAGACCCGGGGTACTAGCACAGATACGCAGTATTTT. This codes for CASSQTRGTSTDTQYF.